This entry lists 25 T cell receptor beta chains sequenced from one sample in a study of T-cell reconstitution after alpha-beta-depleted transplantation in children. Unique molecular identifiers were used in preparing the TCRbeta library. TCRdb fed the PCR reads into MiXCR, producing one record per CDR3 protein. The table lists hundreds of thousands of distinct CDR3 sequences, roughly 17% of them singletons. Here the sequenced sample was PBMCs from the stem cell graft donor, taken from the stem cell graft. Receptors were obtained from a human donor who donated a stem cell graft to a child with acute myeloid leukemia.

This clonotype was observed once. A much larger clone differs from this one at a single base, so this may be a read error. This chain joins TRBV20-1 and TRBJ1-5; D might be TRBD1 (6 bases). CDR1 and CDR2 (germline): DFQATT, SNEGSKA (reference sequence). CDR3 size: 14 residues. CDR3 loop: CSAYGTSGNQPQNF. For the CDR3, the DNA is TGCAGTGCGTACGGGACATCTGGCAATCAGCCCCAGAATTTT.

This clonotype was detected many times. The V call is TRBV20-1, the J call TRBJ2-1, with D hard to call. Trimming took off 6 bases at V and 6 bases at J, with 15 bases between the two ends. Germline values: CDR1 DFQATT, CDR2 SNEGSKA (reference sequence). This CDR3 region has 13 residues. CDR3 sequence (DNA): TGCAGTGCCACGGGCGCCCTGCGCAATGAGCAGTTCTTC. This sequence encodes CSATGALRNEQFF.

This clonotype was recorded a few times. This chain joins TRBV7-2 and TRBJ1-1; D call uncertain. With 1 base removed from V and 5 bases from J, the gap between germline ends came to 8 bases. The CDR3 has 13 residues. CDR1 and CDR2 (germline): SGHTA, FQGNSA. The CDR3 here is CASSLVTGTEAFF. The CDR3 DNA reads TGTGCCAGCAGCTTAGTGACTGGGACTGAAGCTTTCTTT.

This clonotype has a count of ten or more. V is TRBV12-3 or TRBV12-4 and J is TRBJ1-5; TRBD1 matches at 8 bases. This CDR3 spans 13 amino acids. V lost 7 bases, J lost 5 bases, and 4 bases stayed unmatched. CDR3 nucleotides: TGTGCCAGCACCCGACAGGGGCATCAGCCCCAGCATTTT. Translating gives CASTRQGHQPQHF.

This clonotype was seen ten or more times. The V and J genes are TRBV5-6 and TRBJ2-6; D is undetermined. The CDR3 covers 14 residues. Germline V gives CDR1 SGHDT, CDR2 YYEEEE. V lost 2 bases to trimming and J lost 1 base, with 4 bases between them. The CDR3 nucleotides read TGTGCCAGCAGCTTCGCTTCTGGGGCCAACGTCCTGACTTTC. Its translation: CASSFASGANVLTF.

This clonotype was seen a few times. The gene calls are TRBV2 and TRBJ1-2; TRBD1 matches 7 bases. Trimming at V came to 4 bases and at J to 6 bases, leaving 8 bases not matched to a gene. CDR1 is SNHLY, CDR2 FYNNEI, per germline. The CDR3 contains 14 residues. DNA of the CDR3: TGTGCCAGCAGTGGTAACAGGGGTGTTGATGGCTACACCTTC. Translating gives CASSGNRGVDGYTF.

This sequence joins TRBV4-1 and TRBJ1-1, with D unclear. Trimming removed 0 bases from V and 0 bases from J, with 11 bases in between. The germline V gene encodes CDR1 MGHRA and CDR2 YSYEKL. This CDR3 contains 16 residues. The CDR3 region is CASSQDPSGLNTEAFF. CDR3 bases: TGCGCCAGCAGCCAAGACCCGTCGGGCTTGAACACTGAAGCTTTCTTT.

Regarding this clonotype: The DNA is left out, because the CDR3 cannot be placed on it with certainty; the CDR3 is given as TCRdb lists it. This chain joins TRBV7-3 and TRBJ1-5. The germline V gene encodes CDR1 SGHTA and CDR2 FQGTGA. The CDR3 is 17 residues long, ends included. The CDR3 here is CASSLREGPTVISPSIF.

CDR3 amino acids: CATSSAPGTVHNEQFF. The CDR3 DNA reads as TGTGCCACCAGCAGCGCCCCCGGGACAGTGCATAATGAGCAGTTCTTC. V gene TRBV15 combines with J gene TRBJ2-1, with 7 bases that match TRBD1. V trimming: 3 bases; J trimming: 7 bases; junction bases outside the gene matches: 12. The CDR3 spans 16 residues. Germline V gene data show CDR1 as LNHNV and CDR2 as YYDKDF (reference sequence). The full variable domain, with the rest looked up from reference TRBV15 and TRBJ2-1, is DAMVIQNPRYQVTQFGKPVTLSCSQTLNHNVMYWYQQKSSQAPKLLFHYYDKDFNNEADTPDNFQSRRPNTSFCFLDIRSPGLGDTAMYLCATSSAPGTVHNEQFFGPGTRLTVL.

This clonotype has a count of ten or more. The chain couples TRBV6-5 to TRBJ1-6; no clear D gene. Trimming took 0 bases from V and 6 from J, leaving 15 bases between them. The germline V gene encodes CDR1 MNHEY and CDR2 SVGAGI. This CDR3 is 17 amino acids long. In nucleotides, the CDR3 is TGTGCCAGCAGTTACTCGGGTACAGAACAGATTAATTCACCCCTCCACTTT. Amino acid sequence: CASSYSGTEQINSPLHF.

For this clonotype: Sequence at one end of the junction differs from germline and may be a read error. CDR3: CCARATGTRLPTDTQYF. For the CDR3, the DNA is TGCTGTGCTAGAGCTACTGGCACTCGCCTCCCCACAGATACGCAGTATTTT. The chain combines TRBV20-1 with TRBJ2-3; D is undetermined. CDR3 size: 17 residues. Germline lookup yields CDR1 DFQATT and CDR2 SNEGSKA (reference sequence).

This clonotype has only a few counts. The rearrangement joins TRBV12-3 or TRBV12-4 to TRBJ2-4, with D possibly being TRBD1 (5 bases). V shed 1 base and J shed 2 bases, with 9 bases lying between them. The CDR3 has 15 residues. The CDR3 sequence is CASSLVQGTKNIQYF. CDR3 bases: TGTGCCAGCAGTTTAGTTCAGGGAACCAAAAACATTCAGTACTTC.

This clonotype was counted many times. The rearrangement uses TRBV6-1 and TRBJ2-1; no reliable D call. V dropped 7 bases and J dropped 4 bases, with 11 bases sitting between them. Germline CDR1 reads MNHNS; CDR2 reads SASEGT. CDR3 length: 13 residues. The CDR3 protein is CASTDLYYNEQFF. The CDR3 DNA is TGTGCCAGCACCGACCTGTATTACAATGAGCAGTTCTTC.

This clonotype was counted ten times or more. The chain employs TRBV5-5 and TRBJ2-1; D is perhaps TRBD2 (5 bases). Germline-derived CDR1 and CDR2 are SGHKS and YYEKEE (reference sequence). Deletions cut 0 bases from V and 8 bases from J, with 12 bases between. The CDR3 is 14 residues long. DNA for the CDR3: TGTGCCAGCAGCTTGGAAGAGGGCACCCATGAGCAGTTCTTC. Its translation: CASSLEEGTHEQFF.

This clonotype was seen only a few times. V usage is TRBV7-9 and J usage is TRBJ1-5; D call uncertain. Germline V CDR1 and CDR2: SEHNR, FQNEAQ (reference sequence). This CDR3 is 14 amino acids long. V was trimmed by 1 base and J by 5 bases, leaving 9 bases between them. The CDR3: CASSLGGNDQPQHF. In nucleotides, the CDR3 is TGTGCCAGCAGCTTAGGAGGGAACGATCAGCCCCAGCATTTT.

This chain joins TRBV24-1 and TRBJ2-1; 8 nucleotides agree with TRBD1. Germline values: CDR1 KGHDR, CDR2 SFDVKD. There are 16 residues in the CDR3. The V gene end was trimmed by 4 bases and the J gene end by 2 bases; junction bases not matched to a gene: 6. The CDR3 is CATSDRGQGAYNEQFF. For the CDR3, the DNA is TGTGCCACCAGTGACCGAGGACAGGGTGCCTACAATGAGCAGTTCTTC.

This clonotype came up a few times. V gene TRBV9 combines with J gene TRBJ1-3; D is possibly TRBD1 (5 bases). Trimming removed 3 bases from V and 0 bases from J, with 13 bases in between. Germline CDR1 and CDR2: SGDLS and YYNGEE. The CDR3 runs to 16 residues. The CDR3 DNA sequence: TGTGCCAGCAGCGCGCTTCGGGGGGACTCTGGAAACACCATATATTTT. Its translation: CASSALRGDSGNTIYF.

This clonotype was observed at least ten times. V gene TRBV4-3 combines with J gene TRBJ1-2, with D unclear. The CDR3 spans 13 residues. Looked up from germline, CDR1 is LGHNA and CDR2 is YSLEER. V was cut by 0 bases and J by 6 bases, with 8 bases left in between. CDR3 sequence: CASSQDVRHGYTF. The CDR3 DNA follows: TGCGCCAGCAGCCAAGATGTACGGCATGGCTACACCTTC.

This clonotype appeared many times. The chain is built from TRBV20-1 and TRBJ1-5; unclear D gene. Looked up from germline, CDR1 is DFQATT and CDR2 is SNEGSKA (reference sequence). Trimming left V 0 bases short and J 0 bases short, with 15 bases between. The CDR3 is 17 amino acids. The CDR3 DNA reads TGCAGTGCTAGAGATCGGAGGGTATTTAATAGCAATCAGCCCCAGCATTTT. This codes for CSARDRRVFNSNQPQHF.

The sample holds a few counts of this clonotype. The chain links TRBV5-5 to TRBJ2-2; perhaps TRBD2 as D (5 bases). This CDR3 is built from 15 residues. Germline V gene data show CDR1 as SGHKS and CDR2 as YYEKEE (reference sequence). Trimming stripped 2 bases from V and 1 base from J, with 9 bases between. The CDR3 DNA is TGTGCCAGCAGCTTAGCTAGCAAGAACACCGGGGAGCTGTTTTTT. Translation gives CASSLASKNTGELFF.

This clonotype was counted between two and nine times. The V gene is TRBV7-8, the J gene TRBJ2-1; 10 nucleotides line up with TRBD1. Trimming cost V 2 bases and J 5 bases; bases outside gene matches: 12. This CDR3 region has 18 residues. Germline-derived CDR1 and CDR2 are SGHVS and FQNEAQ. This CDR3 reads CASSLPRRDRGSNNEQFF. The CDR3 DNA follows: TGTGCCAGCAGCTTACCCAGGAGGGACAGGGGTTCGAACAATGAGCAGTTCTTC. Supplemented by reference TRBV7-8 and TRBJ2-1, the full variable domain reads GAGVSQSPRYKVAKRGQDVALRCDPISGHVSLFWYQQALGQGPEFLTYFQNEAQLDKSGLPSDRFFAERPEGSVSTLKIQRTQQEDSAVYLCASSLPRRDRGSNNEQFFGPGTRLTVL.

This clonotype was seen at least ten times. The chain has TRBV10-3 and TRBJ2-2; D may match TRBD1 or TRBD2 (5 bases each). The germline V gene has CDR1 ENHRY and CDR2 SYGVKD. The ends were cut back, 4 bases at V and 5 bases at J, with 11 bases in the middle. This CDR3 has 14 amino acids. The CDR3 DNA follows: TGTGCCATCAGTGGGGGGAGTCGGACCGGGGAGCTGTTTTTT. This gives the protein CAISGGSRTGELFF.

The chain has TRBV30 and TRBJ2-3; D may be TRBD1 (5 bases). The V gene's germline CDR1 is GTSNPN and CDR2 SVGIG (reference sequence). The CDR3 totals 12 residues. V gave up 6 bases and J gave up 5 bases, with 12 bases separating them. The CDR3 spells CACREGRDTQYF. The CDR3 region has the DNA TGTGCCTGCAGGGAAGGTAGAGATACGCAGTATTTT. Drawing the rest from reference TRBV30 and TRBJ2-3, the complete variable domain is SQTIHQWPATLVQPVGSPLSLECTVEGTSNPNLYWYRQAAGRGLQLLFYSVGIGQISSEVPQNLSASRPQDRQFILSSKKLLLSDSGFYLCACREGRDTQYFGPGTRLTVL.

The chain recombines TRBV5-1 with TRBJ1-1; no clear D. Germline values: CDR1 SGHRS, CDR2 YFSETQ. V shed 2 bases and J shed 0 bases, with 8 bases lying between them. CDR3 length: 14 residues. CDR3 DNA: TGCGCCAGCAGCTTACAGCTTCTGAACACTGAAGCTTTCTTT. Translated: CASSLQLLNTEAFF.

The CDR3 DNA reads TGCGCCAGCAGCCAAGGCACAAGGGATGAGCAGTTCTTC. The encoded protein is CASSQGTRDEQFF. The chain is built from TRBV4-1 and TRBJ2-1; D is uncertain. Germline-derived CDR1 and CDR2 are MGHRA and YSYEKL. Trimming took off 1 base at V and 8 bases at J, with 9 bases between the two ends. This CDR3 is built from 13 residues.